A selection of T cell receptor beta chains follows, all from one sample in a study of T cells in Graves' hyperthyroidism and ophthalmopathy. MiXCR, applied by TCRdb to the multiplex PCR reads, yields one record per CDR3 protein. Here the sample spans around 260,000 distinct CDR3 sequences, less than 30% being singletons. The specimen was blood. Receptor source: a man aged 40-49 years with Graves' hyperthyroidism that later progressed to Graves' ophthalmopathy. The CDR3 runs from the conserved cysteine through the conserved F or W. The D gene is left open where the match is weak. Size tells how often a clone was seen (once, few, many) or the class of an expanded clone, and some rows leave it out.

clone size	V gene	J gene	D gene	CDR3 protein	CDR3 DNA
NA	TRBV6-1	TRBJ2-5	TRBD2	CASSEENSGGSETQYF	TGTGCCAGCAGTGAAGAGAATAGCGGGGGGTCAGAGACCCAGTACTTC
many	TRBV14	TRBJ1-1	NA	CASSQVQANTEAFF	TGTGCCAGCAGCCAAGTTCAGGCTAACACTGAAGCTTTCTTT
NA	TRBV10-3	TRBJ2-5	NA	CAISESYEGTQYF	TGTGCCATCAGTGAGTCGTATGAAGGGACCCAGTACTTC
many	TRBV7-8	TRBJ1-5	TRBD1	CASRKTGTARNQPQHF	TGTGCCAGCAGGAAAACAGGGACAGCCCGGAATCAGCCCCAGCATTTT
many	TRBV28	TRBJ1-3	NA	CASSPDRSSGNTIYF	TGTGCCAGCAGCCCGGACAGAAGCTCTGGAAACACCATATATTTT
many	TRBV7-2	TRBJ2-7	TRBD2	CASSLSPLAGSYEQYF	TGTGCCAGCAGCTTAAGTCCTCTAGCGGGATCCTACGAGCAGTACTTC
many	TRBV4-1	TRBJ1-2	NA	CASTGQNYGYTF	TGCGCCAGCACCGGACAGAACTATGGCTACACCTTC
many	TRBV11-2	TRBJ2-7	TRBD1	CASSLQRQGVGEQYF	TGTGCCAGCAGCTTACAACGACAGGGGGTTGGAGAGCAGTACTTC
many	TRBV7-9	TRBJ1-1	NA	CASSPGWGGGAFF	TGTGCCAGCAGCCCGGGTTGGGGGGGAGGGGCTTTCTTT
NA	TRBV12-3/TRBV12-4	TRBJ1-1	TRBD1	CAISGQEESEAFF	TGTGCCATCTCAGGACAGGAGGAATCTGAAGCTTTCTTT
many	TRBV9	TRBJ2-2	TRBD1	CASTRRGTGDTGELFF	TGTGCCAGCACCCGTCGGGGGACAGGAGACACCGGGGAGCTGTTTTTT
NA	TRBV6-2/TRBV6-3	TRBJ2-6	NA	CASCQEYSGANVLTF	TGTGCCAGCTGCCAGGAGTATTCTGGGGCCAACGTCCTGACTTTC
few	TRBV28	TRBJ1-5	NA	CATGLPDGNQPQHF	TGTGCCACCGGACTGCCCGACGGCAATCAGCCCCAGCATTTT
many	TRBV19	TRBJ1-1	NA	CASSLINTEAFF	TGTGCCAGTAGCCTTATAAACACTGAAGCTTTCTTT
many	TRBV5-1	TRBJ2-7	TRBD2	CASSLVAGSSYEQYF	TGCGCCAGCAGCTTGGTAGCGGGAAGCTCCTACGAGCAGTACTTC
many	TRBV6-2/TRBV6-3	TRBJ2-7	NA	CASTRLDKSYEQYF	TGTGCCAGCACCCGGCTAGACAAATCCTACGAGCAGTACTTC
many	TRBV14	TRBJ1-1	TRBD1	CASSQDPGQGNTEAFF	TGTGCCAGCAGCCAAGACCCGGGACAGGGGAACACTGAAGCTTTCTTT
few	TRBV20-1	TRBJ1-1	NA	CSARDPGRANTEAFF	TGCAGTGCTAGAGATCCCGGGAGGGCGAACACTGAAGCTTTCTTT
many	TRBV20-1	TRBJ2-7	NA	CSASYNWDDEQYF	TGCAGTGCTAGCTACAACTGGGACGACGAGCAGTACTTC
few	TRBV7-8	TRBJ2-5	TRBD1	CASSTGTGRTETQYF	TGTGCCAGCAGCACAGGGACAGGGAGGACTGAGACCCAGTACTTC
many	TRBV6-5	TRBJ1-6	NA	CASSYYTSRGNSPLHF	TGTGCCAGCAGTTACTACACCTCAAGGGGGAATTCACCCCTCCACTTT
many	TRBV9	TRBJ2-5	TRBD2	CASSALAGPQETQYF	TGTGCCAGCAGCGCCCTAGCGGGGCCCCAAGAGACCCAGTACTTC
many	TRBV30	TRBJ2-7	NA	CAWSMEWDYEQYF	TGTGCCTGGAGTATGGAATGGGACTACGAGCAGTACTTC
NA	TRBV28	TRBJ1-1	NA	CAYSRGTEAFF	TGTGCCTACAGCCGGGGGACTGAAGCTTTCTTT
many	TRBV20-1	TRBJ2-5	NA	CSARVDQTWETQYF	TGCAGTGCTAGAGTCGACCAAACCTGGGAGACCCAGTACTTC
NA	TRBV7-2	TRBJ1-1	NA	CASTPGFDTEAFF	TGTGCCAGCACCCCGGGGTTCGACACTGAAGCTTTCTTT
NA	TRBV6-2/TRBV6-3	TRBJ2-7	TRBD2	CASSYGAGTSGSYEQYF	TGTGCCAGCAGTTACGGTGCCGGGACTAGCGGCTCCTACGAGCAGTACTTC
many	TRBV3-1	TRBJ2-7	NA	CASSQAYPTNEQYF	TGTGCCAGCAGCCAAGCCTACCCGACAAACGAGCAGTACTTC
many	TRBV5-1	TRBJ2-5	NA	CASSNPGGPQETQYF	TGCGCCAGCAGTAACCCAGGAGGCCCCCAAGAGACCCAGTACTTC
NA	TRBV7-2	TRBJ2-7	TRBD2	CASSPFHGRAEEQYF	TGTGCCAGCAGCCCCTTTCACGGGAGGGCGGAGGAGCAGTACTTC
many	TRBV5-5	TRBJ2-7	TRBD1	CASSLVGQFSGEQYF	TGTGCCAGCAGCTTGGTGGGACAGTTCTCTGGCGAGCAGTACTTC
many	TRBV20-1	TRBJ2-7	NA	CSAQPPTYEQYF	TGCAGTGCTCAGCCGCCGACCTACGAGCAGTACTTC
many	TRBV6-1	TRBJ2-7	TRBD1	CASSEPDRGGFDQYF	TGTGCCAGCAGTGAACCGGACAGGGGGGGATTTGATCAGTACTTC
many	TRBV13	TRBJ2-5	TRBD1	CASSLRGRNKETQYF	TGTGCCAGCAGCTTAAGGGGGCGAAATAAAGAGACCCAGTACTTC
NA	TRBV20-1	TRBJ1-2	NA	CSALRPGGPNYGYTF	TGCAGTGCATTAAGACCCGGGGGACCTAACTATGGCTACACCTTC
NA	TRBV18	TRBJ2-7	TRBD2	CASSPPSGRSSYEQYF	TGTGCCAGCTCACCCCCGAGCGGGAGGTCTTCCTACGAGCAGTACTTC
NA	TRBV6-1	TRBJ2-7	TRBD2	CASSAREGLHEQYF	TGTGCCAGCAGTGCGCGGGAGGGCCTCCACGAGCAGTACTTC